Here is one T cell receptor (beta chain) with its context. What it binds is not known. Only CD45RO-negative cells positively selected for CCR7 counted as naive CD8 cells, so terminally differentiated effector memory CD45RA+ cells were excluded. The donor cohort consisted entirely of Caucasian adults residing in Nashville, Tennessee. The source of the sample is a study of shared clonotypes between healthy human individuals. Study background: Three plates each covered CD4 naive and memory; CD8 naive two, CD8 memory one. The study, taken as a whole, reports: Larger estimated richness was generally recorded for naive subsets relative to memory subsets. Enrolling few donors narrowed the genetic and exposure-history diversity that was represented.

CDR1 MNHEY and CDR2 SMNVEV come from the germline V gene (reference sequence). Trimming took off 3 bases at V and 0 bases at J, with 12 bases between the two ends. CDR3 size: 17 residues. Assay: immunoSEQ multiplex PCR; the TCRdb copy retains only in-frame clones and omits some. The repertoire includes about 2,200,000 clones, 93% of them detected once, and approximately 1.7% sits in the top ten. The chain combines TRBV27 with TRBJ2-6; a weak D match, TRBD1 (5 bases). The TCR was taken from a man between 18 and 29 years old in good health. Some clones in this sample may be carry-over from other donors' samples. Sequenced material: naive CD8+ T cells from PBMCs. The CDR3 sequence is CASSFIRGHSGANVLTF. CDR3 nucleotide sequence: TGTGCCAGCAGTTTCATTAGAGGACACTCTGGGGCCAACGTCCTGACTTTC.